The source of this T cell receptor beta chain is a study of blood T cell repertoires in COVID-19. CDR3 length equals 13 residues. V shed 4 bases and J shed 4 bases, with 11 bases lying between them. The germline CDR1 and CDR2 sequences are MDHEN and SYDVKM. Assay used: immunoSEQ multiplex PCR; TCRdb lists only in-frame clones, some missing. Of about 46,000 clones in the sample, approximately 90% were seen once. Material: PBMCs or T cells enriched from blood (not recorded which). The chain combines TRBV28 with TRBJ2-7; no clear D. This TCR was sampled from a woman in her forties or fifties who had recovered from COVID-19. The CDR3 region has the DNA TGTGCCAGCAGTTCTCCCACCGGGTACGAGCAGTACTTC. Protein product: CASSSPTGYEQYF.